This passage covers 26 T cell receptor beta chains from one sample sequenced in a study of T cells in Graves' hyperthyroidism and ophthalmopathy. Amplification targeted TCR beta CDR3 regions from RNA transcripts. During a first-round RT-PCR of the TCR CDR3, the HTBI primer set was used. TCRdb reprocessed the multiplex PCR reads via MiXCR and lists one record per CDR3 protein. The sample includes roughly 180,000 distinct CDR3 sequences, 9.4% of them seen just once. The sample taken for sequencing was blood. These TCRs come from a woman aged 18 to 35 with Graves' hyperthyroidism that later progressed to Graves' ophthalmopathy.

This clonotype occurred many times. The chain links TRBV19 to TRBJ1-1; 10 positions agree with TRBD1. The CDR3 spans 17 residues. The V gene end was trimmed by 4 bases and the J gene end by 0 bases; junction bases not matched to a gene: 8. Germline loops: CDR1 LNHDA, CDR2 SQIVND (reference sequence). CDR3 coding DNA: TGTGCCAGTAGTAAAAGGACAGGGGGAACCATGAACACTGAAGCTTTCTTT. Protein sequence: CASSKRTGGTMNTEAFF. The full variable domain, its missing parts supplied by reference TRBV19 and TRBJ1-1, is DGGITQSPKYLFRKEGQNVTLSCEQNLNHDAMYWYRQDPGQGLRLIYYSQIVNDFQKGDIAEGYSVSREKKESFPLTVTSAQKNPTAFYLCASSKRTGGTMNTEAFFGQGTRLTVV.

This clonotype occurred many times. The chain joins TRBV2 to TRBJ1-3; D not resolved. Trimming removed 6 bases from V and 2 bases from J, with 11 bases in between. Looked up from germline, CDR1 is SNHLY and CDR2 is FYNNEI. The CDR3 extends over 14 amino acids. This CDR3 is CASSAISTGNTIYF. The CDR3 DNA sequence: TGTGCCAGCAGCGCGATCAGCACTGGAAACACCATATATTTT.

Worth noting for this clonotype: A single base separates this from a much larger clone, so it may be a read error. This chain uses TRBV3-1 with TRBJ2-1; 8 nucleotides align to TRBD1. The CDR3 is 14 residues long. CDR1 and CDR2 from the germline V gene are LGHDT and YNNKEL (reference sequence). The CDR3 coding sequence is TGTGCCAGCAGCTATACAGGGGGGTACAATGAGCAGCTCTTC. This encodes CASSYTGGYNEQLF.

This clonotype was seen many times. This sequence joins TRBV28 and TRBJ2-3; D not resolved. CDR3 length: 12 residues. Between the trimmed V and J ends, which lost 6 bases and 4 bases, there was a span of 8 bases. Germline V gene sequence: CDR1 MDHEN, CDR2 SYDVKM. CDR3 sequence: CASSQGADTQYF. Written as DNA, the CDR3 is TGTGCCAGCAGCCAAGGCGCAGATACGCAGTATTTT.

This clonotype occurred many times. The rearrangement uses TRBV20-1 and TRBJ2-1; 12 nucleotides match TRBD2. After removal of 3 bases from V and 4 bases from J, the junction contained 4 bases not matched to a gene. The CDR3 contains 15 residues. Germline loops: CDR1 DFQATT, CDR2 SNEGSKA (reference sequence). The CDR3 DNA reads TGCAGTGCTAGGAAGACTAGCGGGGGATACAATGAGCAGTTCTTC. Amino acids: CSARKTSGGYNEQFF.

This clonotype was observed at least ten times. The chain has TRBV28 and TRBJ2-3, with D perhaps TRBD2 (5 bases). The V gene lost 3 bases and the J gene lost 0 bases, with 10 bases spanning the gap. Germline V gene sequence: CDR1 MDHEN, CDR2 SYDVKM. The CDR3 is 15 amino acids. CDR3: CASSFAGTSTDTQYF. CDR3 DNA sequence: TGTGCCAGCAGTTTCGCGGGCACTAGCACAGATACGCAGTATTTT.

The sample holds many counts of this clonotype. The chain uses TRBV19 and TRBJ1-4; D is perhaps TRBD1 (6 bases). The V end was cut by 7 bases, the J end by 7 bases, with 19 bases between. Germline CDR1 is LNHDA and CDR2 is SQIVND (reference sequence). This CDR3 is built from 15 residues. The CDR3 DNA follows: TGTGCCAGTACCCTAACCCAGGGGACCGGTGAAAAACTGTTTTTT. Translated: CASTLTQGTGEKLFF.

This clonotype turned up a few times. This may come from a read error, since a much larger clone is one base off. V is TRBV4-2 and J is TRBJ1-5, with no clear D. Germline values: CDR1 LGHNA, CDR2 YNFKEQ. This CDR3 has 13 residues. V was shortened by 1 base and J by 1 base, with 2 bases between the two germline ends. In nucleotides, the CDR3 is TGTGCCAGCAGCCAAGGAAGCAATCAGCCCCAGCATTTT. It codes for CASSQGSNQPQHF.

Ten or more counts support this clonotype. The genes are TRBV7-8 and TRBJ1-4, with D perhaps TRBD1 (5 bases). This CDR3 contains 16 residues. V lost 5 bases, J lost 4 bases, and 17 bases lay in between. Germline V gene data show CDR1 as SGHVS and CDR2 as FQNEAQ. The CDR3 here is CASSQSRDHYNEKLFF. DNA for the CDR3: TGTGCCAGCAGCCAAAGCCGGGACCACTATAATGAAAAACTGTTTTTT.

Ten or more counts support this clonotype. The CDR3 region has the DNA TGTGCCAGCAGCCAAGGACGACAGGCCGACGCTAGGGAAAAACTGTTTTTT. Its translation: CASSQGRQADAREKLFF. The chain uses TRBV3-1 and TRBJ1-4; a weak D match, TRBD1 (6 bases). Trimming shortened V by 1 base and J by 8 bases, and 20 bases separated the two germline ends. CDR1 and CDR2 (germline): LGHDT, YNNKEL (reference sequence). The CDR3 contains 17 residues.

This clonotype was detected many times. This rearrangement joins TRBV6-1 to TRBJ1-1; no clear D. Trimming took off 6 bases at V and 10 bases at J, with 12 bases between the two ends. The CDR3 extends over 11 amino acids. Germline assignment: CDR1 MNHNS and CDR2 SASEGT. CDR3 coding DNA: TGTGCCAGCAGCCACCAATTGGGAGCTTTCTTT. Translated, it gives CASSHQLGAFF.

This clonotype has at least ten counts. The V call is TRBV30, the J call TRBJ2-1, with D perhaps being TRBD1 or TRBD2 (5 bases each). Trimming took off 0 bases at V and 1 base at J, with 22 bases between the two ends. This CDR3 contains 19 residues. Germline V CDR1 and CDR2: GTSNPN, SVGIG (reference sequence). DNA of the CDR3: TGTGCCTGGAGTGTTATTTCCCCCCTATCAGGGAGTTCCTACAATGAGCAGTTCTTC. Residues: CAWSVISPLSGSSYNEQFF.

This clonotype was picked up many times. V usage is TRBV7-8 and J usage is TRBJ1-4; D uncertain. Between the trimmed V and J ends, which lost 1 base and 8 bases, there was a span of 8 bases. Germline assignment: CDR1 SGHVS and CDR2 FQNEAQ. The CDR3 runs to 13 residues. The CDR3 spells CASSLGPKEKLFF. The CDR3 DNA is TGTGCCAGCAGCTTAGGGCCGAAAGAAAAACTGTTTTTT.

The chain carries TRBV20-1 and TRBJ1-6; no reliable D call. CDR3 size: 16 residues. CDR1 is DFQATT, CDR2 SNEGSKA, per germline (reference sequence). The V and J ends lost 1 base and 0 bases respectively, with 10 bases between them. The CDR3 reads CSARVGESSYNSPLHF. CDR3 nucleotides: TGCAGTGCTAGAGTGGGCGAGAGCTCCTATAATTCACCCCTCCACTTT.

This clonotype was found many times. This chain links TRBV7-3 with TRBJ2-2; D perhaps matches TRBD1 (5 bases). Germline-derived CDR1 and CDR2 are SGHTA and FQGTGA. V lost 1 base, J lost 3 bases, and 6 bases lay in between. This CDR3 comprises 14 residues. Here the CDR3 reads CASSLSRDTGELFF. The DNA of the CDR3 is TGTGCCAGCAGCTTAAGCAGGGACACCGGGGAGCTGTTTTTT.

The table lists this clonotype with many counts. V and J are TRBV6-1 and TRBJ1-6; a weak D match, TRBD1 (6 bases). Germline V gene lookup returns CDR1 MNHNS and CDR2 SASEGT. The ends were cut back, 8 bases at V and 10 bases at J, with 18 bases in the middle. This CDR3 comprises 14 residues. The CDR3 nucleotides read TGTGCCAGCTTCGACAGGCAAAACTCCTCACCCCTCCACTTT. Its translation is CASFDRQNSSPLHF.

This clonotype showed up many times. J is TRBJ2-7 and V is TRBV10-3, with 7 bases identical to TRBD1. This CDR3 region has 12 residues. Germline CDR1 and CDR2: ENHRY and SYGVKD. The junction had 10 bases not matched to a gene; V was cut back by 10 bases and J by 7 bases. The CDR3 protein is CATQTADREQYF. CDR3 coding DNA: TGTGCCACCCAGACGGCGGACAGGGAGCAGTACTTC.

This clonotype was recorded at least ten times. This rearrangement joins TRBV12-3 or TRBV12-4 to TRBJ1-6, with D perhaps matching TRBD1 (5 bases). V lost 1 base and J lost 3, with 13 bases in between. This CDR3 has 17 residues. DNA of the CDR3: TGTGCCAGCAGTTTAGTCGGGGGGTGGAACTATAATTCACCCCTCCACTTT. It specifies CASSLVGGWNYNSPLHF.

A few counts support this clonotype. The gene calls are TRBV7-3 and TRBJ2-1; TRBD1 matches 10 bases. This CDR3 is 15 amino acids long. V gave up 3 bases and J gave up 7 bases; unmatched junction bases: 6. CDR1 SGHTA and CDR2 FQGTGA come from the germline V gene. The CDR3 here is CASSLTGGLGNEQFF. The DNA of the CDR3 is TGTGCCAGCAGCTTGACAGGGGGCTTAGGAAATGAGCAGTTCTTC. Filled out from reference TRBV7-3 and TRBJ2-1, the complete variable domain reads GAGVSQTPSNKVTEKGKYVELRCDPISGHTALYWYRQSLGQGPEFLIYFQGTGAADDSGLPNDRFFAVRPEGSVSTLKIQRTERGDSAVYLCASSLTGGLGNEQFFGPGTRLTVL.

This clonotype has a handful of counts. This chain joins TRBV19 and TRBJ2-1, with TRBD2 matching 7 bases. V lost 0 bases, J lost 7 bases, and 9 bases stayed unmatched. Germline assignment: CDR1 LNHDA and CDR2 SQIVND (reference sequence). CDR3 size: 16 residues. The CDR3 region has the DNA TGTGCCAGTAGTATAGAGTTTGGCGGGAGTACAAATGAGCAGTTCTTC. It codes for CASSIEFGGSTNEQFF.

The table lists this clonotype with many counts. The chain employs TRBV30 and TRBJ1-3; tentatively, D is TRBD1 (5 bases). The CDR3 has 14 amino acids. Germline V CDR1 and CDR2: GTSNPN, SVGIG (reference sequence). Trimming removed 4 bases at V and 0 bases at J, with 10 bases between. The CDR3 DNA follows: TGTGCCTGGAAACAGGCCAACTCTGGAAACACCATATATTTT. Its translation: CAWKQANSGNTIYF.

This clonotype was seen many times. The chain's CDR3 is CSARAGTSYTGELFF. The CDR3 nucleotides are TGCAGTGCTAGGGCCGGGACTAGCTACACCGGGGAGCTGTTTTTT. The chain uses TRBV20-1 and TRBJ2-2, with 9 positions matching TRBD2. This CDR3 spans 15 amino acids. The germline V gene has CDR1 DFQATT and CDR2 SNEGSKA (reference sequence). After removal of 3 bases from V and 3 bases from J, the junction contained 5 bases not matched to a gene.

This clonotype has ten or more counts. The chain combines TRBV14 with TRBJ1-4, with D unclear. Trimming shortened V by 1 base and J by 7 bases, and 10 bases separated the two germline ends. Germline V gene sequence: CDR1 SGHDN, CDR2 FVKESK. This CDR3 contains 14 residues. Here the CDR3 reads CASSQGSWGEKLFF. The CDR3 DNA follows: TGTGCCAGCAGCCAAGGGTCTTGGGGTGAAAAACTGTTTTTT.

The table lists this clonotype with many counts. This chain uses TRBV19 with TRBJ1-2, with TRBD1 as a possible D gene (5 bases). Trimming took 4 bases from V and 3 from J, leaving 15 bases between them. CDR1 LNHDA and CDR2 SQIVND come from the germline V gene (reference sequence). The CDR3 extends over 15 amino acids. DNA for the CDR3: TGTGCCAGTAGTACGGATGGGGGGGATTACTATGGCTACACCTTC. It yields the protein CASSTDGGDYYGYTF.

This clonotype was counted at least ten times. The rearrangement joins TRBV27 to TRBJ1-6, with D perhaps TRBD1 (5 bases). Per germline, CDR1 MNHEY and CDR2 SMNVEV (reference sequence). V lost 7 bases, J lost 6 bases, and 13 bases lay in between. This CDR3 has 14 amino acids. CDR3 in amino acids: CASMGGGFNSPLHF. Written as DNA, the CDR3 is TGTGCCAGCATGGGTGGGGGGTTTAATTCACCCCTCCACTTT.

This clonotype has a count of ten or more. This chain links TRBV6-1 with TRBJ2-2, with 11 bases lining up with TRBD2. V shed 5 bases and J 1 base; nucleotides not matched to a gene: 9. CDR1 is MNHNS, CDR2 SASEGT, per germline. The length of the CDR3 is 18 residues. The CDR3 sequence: CASSPLRLAGMNTGELFF. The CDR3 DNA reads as TGTGCCAGCAGTCCCCTCAGACTAGCGGGGATGAACACCGGGGAGCTGTTTTTT.